The 21 T cell receptor beta chains below come from one sample, sequenced in a study of cytomegalovirus exposure and HLA in healthy donors. Sequencing was performed with immunoSEQ multiplex PCR; in TCRdb, only in-frame clones are kept and a portion is missing. The sample consists of some 170,000 clones, 85% of them appearing once. Specimen: PBMCs. The receptor source for this set is a man aged 25 to 40 in good health and CMV-seropositive.

V usage is TRBV4-3 and J usage is TRBJ1-6; 9 positions match TRBD1. Looked up from germline, CDR1 is LGHNA and CDR2 is YSLEER. This CDR3 has 19 amino acids. V was pared by 1 base and J by 6 bases, with 13 bases of the junction left unmatched. The CDR3 here is CASSQAVAGQGFANSPLHF. In DNA form, the CDR3 reads TGCGCCAGCAGCCAAGCCGTCGCGGGACAGGGTTTTGCTAATTCACCCCTCCACTTT.

The chain couples TRBV7-9 to TRBJ2-1; 8 bases agree with TRBD2. V was clipped by 1 base and J by 14 bases; unmatched bases: 13. The germline CDR1 and CDR2 sequences are SEHNR and FQNEAQ (reference sequence). The CDR3 has 15 residues. The CDR3 protein is CASSLGVRRGGPKFF. As DNA, the CDR3 is TGTGCCAGCAGCTTAGGGGTCCGGCGCGGGGGGCCGAAGTTCTTC.

The chain couples TRBV6-1 to TRBJ2-7; no definite D call. The CDR3 has 12 residues. V was cut by 3 bases and J by 0 bases, with 3 bases left in between. Germline lookup yields CDR1 MNHNS and CDR2 SASEGT. The CDR3 loop is CASSDISYEQYF. The CDR3 DNA is TGTGCCAGCAGTGACATCTCCTACGAGCAGTACTTC.

The rearrangement uses TRBV19 and TRBJ1-2; D might be TRBD1 (5 bases). The CDR3 sequence is 14 residues long. In germline, CDR1 is LNHDA, CDR2 SQIVND (reference sequence). Trimming cost V 1 base and J 6 bases, with 12 bases left between them. The CDR3 DNA reads TGTGCCAGTAGTATAGTAGGGGAATATGATGGCTACACCTTC. Protein: CASSIVGEYDGYTF.

V is TRBV5-1 and J is TRBJ2-3; 9 positions match TRBD2. V shed 7 bases and J 6 bases; nucleotides not matched to a gene: 9. This CDR3 is built from 14 residues. The V gene's germline CDR1 is SGHRS and CDR2 YFSETQ. CDR3 sequence: CASSPAGGVDTQYF. The CDR3, as DNA: TGCGCCAGCTCCCCGGCGGGGGGGGTGGATACGCAGTATTTT.

This clone showed up just a few times. The chain couples TRBV5-6 to TRBJ2-7; 8 nucleotides agree with TRBD1. With V trimmed by 4 bases and J by 2 bases, 5 bases remained unmatched. This CDR3 comprises 14 residues. Germline V gene sequence: CDR1 SGHDT, CDR2 YYEEEE. The CDR3 DNA reads TGTGCCAGCAGCCCCATGGACAGGGCCTACGAGCAGTACTTC. Encoded protein: CASSPMDRAYEQYF. Using reference TRBV5-6 and TRBJ2-7 for the parts outside the CDR3, the full variable domain is DAGVTQSPTHLIKTRGQQVTLRCSPKSGHDTVSWYQQALGQGPQFIFQYYEEEERQRGNFPDRFSGHQFPNYSSELNVNALLLGDSALYLCASSPMDRAYEQYFGPGTRLTVT.

The CDR3 coding sequence is TGTGCCAGCAGTGAAAACCCAGGGGGCGACTATGGCTACACCTTC. Translating it yields CASSENPGGDYGYTF. The V and J genes are TRBV25-1 and TRBJ1-2; TRBD1 matches at 8 bases. The CDR3 consists of 15 residues. V lost 2 bases, J lost 3 bases, and 5 bases stayed unmatched. Germline V lookup: CDR1 MGHDK, CDR2 SYGVNS.

This CDR3 is CASSLGGRYEQYF. CDR3 sequence (DNA): TGTGCCAGCAGCTTAGGTGGCAGATACGAGCAGTACTTC. The chain recombines TRBV7-2 with TRBJ2-7; no clear D gene. Trimming removed 1 base from V and 4 bases from J, with 8 bases in between. Germline values: CDR1 SGHTA, CDR2 FQGNSA. This CDR3 is built from 13 residues.

The V and J genes are TRBV19 and TRBJ2-7; D is undetermined. The CDR3 has 13 amino acids. Trimming shortened V by 6 bases and J by 5 bases, and 14 bases separated the two germline ends. Germline V gene data show CDR1 as LNHDA and CDR2 as SQIVND (reference sequence). This CDR3 reads CASSMGFVNEQYF. The CDR3 nucleotides are TGTGCCAGTAGCATGGGCTTCGTGAACGAGCAGTACTTC.

V and J are TRBV7-8 and TRBJ1-5; TRBD1 aligns across 9 bases. Trimming cost V 5 bases and J 7 bases; bases outside gene matches: 15. The V gene's germline CDR1 is SGHVS and CDR2 FQNEAQ. This CDR3 has 17 residues. This CDR3 reads CASSAYRGRFLGQPQHF. CDR3 bases: TGTGCCAGCAGCGCCTACAGGGGGCGCTTTCTTGGACAGCCCCAGCATTTT.

The chain is built from TRBV19 and TRBJ2-5; 8 nucleotides match TRBD1. Germline-derived CDR1 and CDR2 are LNHDA and SQIVND (reference sequence). J gave up 2 bases and V 3 bases, and 5 bases lay outside the gene matches. The CDR3 has 15 amino acids. CDR3 in DNA: TGTGCCAGTAGTATGGACAGGGCTGGGCAAGAGACCCAGTACTTC. Protein: CASSMDRAGQETQYF. Based on the CDR3 plus reference TRBV19 and TRBJ2-5, the full variable domain is DGGITQSPKYLFRKEGQNVTLSCEQNLNHDAMYWYRQDPGQGLRLIYYSQIVNDFQKGDIAEGYSVSREKKESFPLTVTSAQKNPTAFYLCASSMDRAGQETQYFGPGTRLLVL.

This clone was counted between two and nine times. The V gene is TRBV10-1, the J gene TRBJ2-5, with TRBD2 matching over 10 bases. The CDR3 length is 14 residues. The trim removed 6 bases at V and 6 bases at J, leaving 7 bases unmatched. Germline V gives CDR1 WNHNN, CDR2 SYGVQD (reference sequence). CDR3 amino acids: CASSASGGLKTQYF. The CDR3 DNA reads as TGCGCCAGCAGCGCTAGCGGGGGCCTGAAGACCCAGTACTTC.

The chain has TRBV27 and TRBJ2-1, with D possibly being TRBD1 (5 bases). Germline assignment: CDR1 MNHEY and CDR2 SMNVEV (reference sequence). The CDR3 is made up of 14 amino acids. The ends were cut back, 3 bases at V and 4 bases at J, with 10 bases in the middle. CDR3 nucleotide sequence: TGTGCCAGCAGTTTCCAGGACACTTACAATGAGCAGTTCTTC. It translates to CASSFQDTYNEQFF.

This clone was seen only once. DNA of the CDR3: TGTGCCAGCAGTGACACCACAAGGGGCACTGAAGCTTTCTTT. This gives the protein CASSDTTRGTEAFF. The chain links TRBV6-6 to TRBJ1-1, with D possibly matching TRBD1 (5 bases). Germline CDR1 and CDR2: MNHNY and SVGAGI (reference sequence). Trimming shortened V by 5 bases and J by 4 bases, and 14 bases separated the two germline ends. This CDR3 comprises 14 residues.

J is TRBJ1-4 and V is TRBV9; 8 bases match TRBD1. The V and J ends lost 0 bases and 12 bases, in that order; junction bases with no gene match: 13. There are 16 residues in the CDR3. The germline gives CDR1 SGDLS, CDR2 YYNGEE. CDR3 DNA sequence: TGTGCCAGCAGCGTAGATGTTCGGACAGGGCAGGCAGAACTGTTTTTT. Its protein is CASSVDVRTGQAELFF. Combining the CDR3 with reference TRBV9 and TRBJ1-4 gives the whole variable domain DSGVTQTPKHLITATGQRVTLRCSPRSGDLSVYWYQQSLDQGLQFLIQYYNGEERAKGNILERFSAQQFPDLHSELNLSSLELGDSALYFCASSVDVRTGQAELFFGSGTQLSVL.

The chain couples TRBV5-5 to TRBJ1-5, with 8 bases aligning to TRBD1. Per germline, CDR1 SGHKS and CDR2 YYEKEE (reference sequence). Trimming took 1 base from V and 5 from J; bases not matched to a gene: 2. The CDR3 is 14 amino acids. CDR3 residues: CASSLTGGDQPQHF. CDR3 DNA: TGTGCCAGCAGCTTGACAGGGGGGGATCAGCCCCAGCATTTT.

The chain combines TRBV27 with TRBJ2-4; weak D call: TRBD2 (5 bases). The germline CDR1 and CDR2 sequences are MNHEY and SMNVEV (reference sequence). Trimming cost V 3 bases and J 0 bases, with 12 bases left between them. The length of the CDR3 is 16 residues. The DNA for the CDR3 is TGTGCCAGCAGTTTCTCTGAGCGGCTAGCCAAAAACATTCAGTACTTC. Its translation is CASSFSERLAKNIQYF.

The CDR3 bases are TGTGCCAGCAGTTTTGAGGTCCGGGGCTCTGGGGCCAACGTCCTGACTTTC. It is translated as CASSFEVRGSGANVLTF. This chain uses TRBV27 with TRBJ2-6; D is perhaps TRBD2 (5 bases). CDR1 and CDR2 from the germline V gene are MNHEY and SMNVEV (reference sequence). Trimming removed 3 bases at V and 0 bases at J, with 12 bases between. This CDR3 contains 17 residues.

This chain links TRBV2 with TRBJ1-5; maybe TRBD1 (6 bases). Deletions cut 2 bases from V and 0 bases from J, with 11 bases between. Germline CDR1 SNHLY, CDR2 FYNNEI. The CDR3 loop spans 16 amino acids. The CDR3 bases are TGTGCCAGCAGTGAACGGGACATATATAGCAATCAGCCCCAGCATTTT. Translated, it gives CASSERDIYSNQPQHF.

This chain links TRBV9 with TRBJ2-3; maybe TRBD2 (5 bases). Trimming removed 1 base at V and 2 bases at J, with 8 bases between. The CDR3 is 14 residues long. Germline V CDR1 and CDR2: SGDLS, YYNGEE. CDR3 DNA sequence: TGTGCCAGCAGCGTATCGGACTCCACAGATACGCAGTATTTT. It is translated as CASSVSDSTDTQYF.

The chain has TRBV6-1 and TRBJ2-2, with D possibly being TRBD1 (5 bases). Trimming left V 7 bases short and J 5 bases short, with 11 bases between. The germline CDR1 and CDR2 sequences are MNHNS and SASEGT. The CDR3 spans 13 residues. In DNA, the CDR3 is TGTGCCAGCACCGAAGGGGATACCGGGGAGCTGTTTTTT. Residues: CASTEGDTGELFF.